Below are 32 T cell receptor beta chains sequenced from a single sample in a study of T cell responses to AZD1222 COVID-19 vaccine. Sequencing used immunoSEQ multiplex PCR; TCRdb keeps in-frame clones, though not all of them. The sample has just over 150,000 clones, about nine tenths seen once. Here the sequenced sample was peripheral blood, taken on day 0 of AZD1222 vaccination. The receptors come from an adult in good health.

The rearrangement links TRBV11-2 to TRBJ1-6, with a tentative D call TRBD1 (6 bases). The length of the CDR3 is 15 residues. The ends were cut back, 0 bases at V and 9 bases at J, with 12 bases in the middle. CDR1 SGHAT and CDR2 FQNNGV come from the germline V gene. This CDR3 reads CASSLDRGAGSPLHF. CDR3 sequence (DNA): TGTGCCAGCAGCTTAGATCGGGGGGCTGGTTCACCCCTCCACTTT. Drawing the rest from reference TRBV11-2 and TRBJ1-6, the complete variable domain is EAGVAQSPRYKIIEKRQSVAFWCNPISGHATLYWYQQILGQGPKLLIQFQNNGVVDDSQLPKDRFSAERLKGVDSTLKIQPAKLEDSAVYLCASSLDRGAGSPLHFGNGTRLTVT.

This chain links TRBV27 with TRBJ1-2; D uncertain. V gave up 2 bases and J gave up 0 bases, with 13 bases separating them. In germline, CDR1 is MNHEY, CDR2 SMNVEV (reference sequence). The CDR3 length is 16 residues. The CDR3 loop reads CASSLAAARPNYGYTF. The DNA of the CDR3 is TGTGCCAGCAGTTTAGCGGCAGCAAGACCTAACTATGGCTACACCTTC.

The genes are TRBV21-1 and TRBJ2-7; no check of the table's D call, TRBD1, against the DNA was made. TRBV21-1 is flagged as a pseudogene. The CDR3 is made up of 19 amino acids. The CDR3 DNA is TGTGCCAGCAGTCCAGGGGGTGCAGGGGGCGGAGTGTTTTCCTACGAGCAGTACTTC. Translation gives CASSPGGAGGGVFSYEQYF.

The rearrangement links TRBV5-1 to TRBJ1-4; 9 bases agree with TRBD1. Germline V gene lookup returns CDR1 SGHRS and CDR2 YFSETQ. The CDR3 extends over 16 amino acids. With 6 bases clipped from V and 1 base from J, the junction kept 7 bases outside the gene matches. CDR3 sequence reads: CASNTGGFLTNEKLFF. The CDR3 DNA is TGCGCCAGCAATACAGGGGGCTTTCTAACTAATGAAAAACTGTTTTTT. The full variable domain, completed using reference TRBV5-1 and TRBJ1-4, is KAGVTQTPRYLIKTRGQQVTLSCSPISGHRSVSWYQQTPGQGLQFLFEYFSETQRNKGNFPGRFSGRQFSNSRSEMNVSTLELGDSALYLCASNTGGFLTNEKLFFGSGTQLSVL.

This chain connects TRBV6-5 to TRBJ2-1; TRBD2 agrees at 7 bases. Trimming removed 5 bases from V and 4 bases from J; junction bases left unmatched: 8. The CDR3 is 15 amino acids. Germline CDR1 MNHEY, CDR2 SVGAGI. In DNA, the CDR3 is TGTGCCAGCAGTCGCGGACTAGTGTCATACAATGAGCAGTTCTTC. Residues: CASSRGLVSYNEQFF.

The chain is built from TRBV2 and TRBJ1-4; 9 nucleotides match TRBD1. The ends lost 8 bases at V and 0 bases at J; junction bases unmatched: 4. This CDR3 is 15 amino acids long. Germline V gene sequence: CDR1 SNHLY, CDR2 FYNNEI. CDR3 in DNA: TGTGCCAGCGGTAGACAGGGGGCAACTAATGAAAAACTGTTTTTT. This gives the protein CASGRQGATNEKLFF. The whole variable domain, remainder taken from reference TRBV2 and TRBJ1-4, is EPEVTQTPSHQVTQMGQEVILRCVPISNHLYFYWYRQILGQKVEFLVSFYNNEISEKSEIFDDQFSVERPDGSNFTLKIRSTKLEDSAMYFCASGRQGATNEKLFFGSGTQLSVL.

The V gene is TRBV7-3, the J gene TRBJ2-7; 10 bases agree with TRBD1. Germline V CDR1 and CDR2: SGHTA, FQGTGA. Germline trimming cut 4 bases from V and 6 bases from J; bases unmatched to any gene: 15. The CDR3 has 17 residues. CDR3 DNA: TGTGCCAGCAGCTCTCTCAGACAGGGGGCTTATCAAGGCGAGCAGTACTTC. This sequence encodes CASSSLRQGAYQGEQYF.

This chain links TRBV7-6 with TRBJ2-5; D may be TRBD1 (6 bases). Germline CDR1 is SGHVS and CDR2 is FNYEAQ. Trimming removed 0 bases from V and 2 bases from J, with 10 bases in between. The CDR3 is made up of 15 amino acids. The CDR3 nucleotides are TGTGCCAGCAGCTTAGCCGCGGACAGTCAAGAGACCCAGTACTTC. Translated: CASSLAADSQETQYF.

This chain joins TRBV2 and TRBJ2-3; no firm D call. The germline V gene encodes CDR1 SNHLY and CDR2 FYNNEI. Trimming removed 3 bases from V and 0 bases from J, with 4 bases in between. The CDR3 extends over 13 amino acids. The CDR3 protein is CASSDTSTDTQYF. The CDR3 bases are TGTGCCAGCAGTGACACTAGCACAGATACGCAGTATTTT.

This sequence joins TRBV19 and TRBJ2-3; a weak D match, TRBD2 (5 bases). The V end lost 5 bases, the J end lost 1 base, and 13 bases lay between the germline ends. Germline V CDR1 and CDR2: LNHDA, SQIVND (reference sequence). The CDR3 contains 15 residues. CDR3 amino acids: CASSREEVGTDTQYF. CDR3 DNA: TGTGCCAGTAGTCGAGAGGAGGTAGGCACAGATACGCAGTATTTT.

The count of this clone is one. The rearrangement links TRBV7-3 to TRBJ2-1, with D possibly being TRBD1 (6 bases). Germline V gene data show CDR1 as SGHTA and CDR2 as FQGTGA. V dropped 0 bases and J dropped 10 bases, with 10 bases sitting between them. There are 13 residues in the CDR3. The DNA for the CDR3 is TGTGCCAGCAGCTTAACGGGGACATCCGAGCAGTTCTTC. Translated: CASSLTGTSEQFF.

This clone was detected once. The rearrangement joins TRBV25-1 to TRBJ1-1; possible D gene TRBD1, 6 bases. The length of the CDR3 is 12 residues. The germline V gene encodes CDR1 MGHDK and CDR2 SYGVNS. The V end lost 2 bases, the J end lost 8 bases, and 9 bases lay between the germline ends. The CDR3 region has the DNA TGTGCCAGCAGTGAACGGGACAAGGAAGCTTTCTTT. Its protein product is CASSERDKEAFF.

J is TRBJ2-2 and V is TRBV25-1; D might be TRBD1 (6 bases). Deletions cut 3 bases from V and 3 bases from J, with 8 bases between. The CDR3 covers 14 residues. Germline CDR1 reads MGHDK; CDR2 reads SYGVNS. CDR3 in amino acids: CASSDRGYTGELFF. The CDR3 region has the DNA TGTGCCAGCAGTGACAGGGGCTACACCGGGGAGCTGTTTTTT.

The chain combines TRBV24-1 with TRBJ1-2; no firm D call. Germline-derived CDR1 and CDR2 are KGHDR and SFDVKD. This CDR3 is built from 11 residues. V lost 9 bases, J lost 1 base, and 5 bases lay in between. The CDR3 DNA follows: TGTGCCACCGGGCATAACTATGGCTACACCTTC. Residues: CATGHNYGYTF.

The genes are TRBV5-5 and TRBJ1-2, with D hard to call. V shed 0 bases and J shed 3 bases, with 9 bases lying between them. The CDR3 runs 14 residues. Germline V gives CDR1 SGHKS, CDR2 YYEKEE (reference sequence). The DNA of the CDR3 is TGTGCCAGCAGCTTGGACGGAAACTACTATGGCTACACCTTC. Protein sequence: CASSLDGNYYGYTF.

The CDR3 reads CASSQDLAGIYNEQFF. The CDR3 coding sequence is TGCGCCAGCAGCCAAGATCTAGCGGGCATCTACAATGAGCAGTTCTTC. The chain recombines TRBV4-3 with TRBJ2-1; 8 bases map to TRBD2. V shed 0 bases and J 3 bases; nucleotides not matched to a gene: 4. CDR1 LGHNA and CDR2 YSLEER come from the germline V gene. This CDR3 contains 16 residues.

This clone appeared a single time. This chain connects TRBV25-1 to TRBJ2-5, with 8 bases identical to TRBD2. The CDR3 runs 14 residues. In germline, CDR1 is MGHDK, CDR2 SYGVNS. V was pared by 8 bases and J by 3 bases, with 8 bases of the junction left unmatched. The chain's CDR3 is CASAGGRTKETQYF. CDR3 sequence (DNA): TGTGCCAGCGCGGGAGGACGGACTAAAGAGACCCAGTACTTC.

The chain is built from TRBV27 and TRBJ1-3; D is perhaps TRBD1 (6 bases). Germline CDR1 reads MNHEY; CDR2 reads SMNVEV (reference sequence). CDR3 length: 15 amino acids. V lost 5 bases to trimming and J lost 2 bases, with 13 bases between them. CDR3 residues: CASSPTGQTGNTIYF. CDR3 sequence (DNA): TGTGCCAGCAGTCCAACCGGACAGACTGGAAACACCATATATTTT.

The CDR3 nucleotides read TGCGCCAGCAGCCGAACACAGGGAGGCCGTTACAATGAGCAGTTCTTC. Translation: CASSRTQGGRYNEQFF. The V call is TRBV4-1, the J call TRBJ2-1; TRBD1 or TRBD2 may be the D gene (6 bases each). V dropped 4 bases and J dropped 4 bases, with 17 bases sitting between them. Per the germline V gene, CDR1 is MGHRA and CDR2 is YSYEKL. The CDR3 is 16 residues long.

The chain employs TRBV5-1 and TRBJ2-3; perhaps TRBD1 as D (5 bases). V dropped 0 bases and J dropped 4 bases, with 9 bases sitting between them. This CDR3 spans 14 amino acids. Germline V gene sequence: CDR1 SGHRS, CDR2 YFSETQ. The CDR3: CASSLEGAPDTQYF. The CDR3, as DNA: TGCGCCAGCAGCTTGGAAGGGGCTCCAGATACGCAGTATTTT.

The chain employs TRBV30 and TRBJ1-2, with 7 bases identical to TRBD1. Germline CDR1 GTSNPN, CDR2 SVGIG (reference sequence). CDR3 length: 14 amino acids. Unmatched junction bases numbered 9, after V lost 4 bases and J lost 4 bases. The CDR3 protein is CAWTGTAYGYGYTF. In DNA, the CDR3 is TGTGCCTGGACCGGGACAGCGTATGGCTATGGCTACACCTTC.

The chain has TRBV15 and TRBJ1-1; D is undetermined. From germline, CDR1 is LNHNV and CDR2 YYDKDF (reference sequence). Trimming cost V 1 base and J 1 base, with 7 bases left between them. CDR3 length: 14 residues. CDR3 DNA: TGTGCCACCAGCAGAGCGGGGAGGAACACTGAAGCTTTCTTT. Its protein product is CATSRAGRNTEAFF.

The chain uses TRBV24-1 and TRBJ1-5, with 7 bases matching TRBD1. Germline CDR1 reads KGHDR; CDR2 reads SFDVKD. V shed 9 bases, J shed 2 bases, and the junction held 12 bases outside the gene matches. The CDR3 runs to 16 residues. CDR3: CATAPPSRGGNQPQHF. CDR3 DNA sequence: TGTGCCACCGCTCCACCGTCCAGGGGGGGCAATCAGCCCCAGCATTTT.

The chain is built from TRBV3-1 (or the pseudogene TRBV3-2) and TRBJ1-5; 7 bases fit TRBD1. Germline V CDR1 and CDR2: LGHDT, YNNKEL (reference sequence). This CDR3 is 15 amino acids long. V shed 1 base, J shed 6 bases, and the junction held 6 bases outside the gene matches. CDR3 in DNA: TGTGCCAGCAGCCAAGGTCAGGGGGTATTTCAGCCCCAGCATTTT. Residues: CASSQGQGVFQPQHF.

The DNA of the CDR3 is TGTGCCAGCAGTGACTCGAGTCGCTTTGGTCCGGGACAGGGGGCTAAGGAGCAGTTCTTC. It translates to CASSDSSRFGPGQGAKEQFF. The rearrangement uses TRBV6-4 and TRBJ2-1; TRBD1 agrees at 12 bases. Germline V gene data show CDR1 as MRHNA and CDR2 as SNTAGT. J gave up 10 bases and V 0 bases, and 19 bases lay outside the gene matches. This CDR3 contains 20 residues.

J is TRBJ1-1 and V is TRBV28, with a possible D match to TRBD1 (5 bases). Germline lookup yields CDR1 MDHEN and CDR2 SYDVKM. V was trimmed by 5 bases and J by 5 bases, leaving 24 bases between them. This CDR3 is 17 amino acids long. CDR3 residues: CASSLGGLGTSRTEAFF. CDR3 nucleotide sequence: TGTGCCAGCAGTCTCGGTGGATTGGGGACGAGTAGGACTGAAGCTTTCTTT.

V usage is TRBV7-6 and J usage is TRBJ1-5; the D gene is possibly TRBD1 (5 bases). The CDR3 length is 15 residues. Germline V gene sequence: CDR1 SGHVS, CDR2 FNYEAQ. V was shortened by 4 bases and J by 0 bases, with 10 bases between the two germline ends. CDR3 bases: TGTGCCAGCAGCTACGGGACGGATAGCAATCAGCCCCAGCATTTT. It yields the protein CASSYGTDSNQPQHF. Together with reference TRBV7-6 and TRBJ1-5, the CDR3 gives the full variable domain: GAGVSQSPRYKVTKRGQDVALRCDPISGHVSLYWYRQALGQGPEFLTYFNYEAQQDKSGLPNDRFSAERPEGSISTLTIQRTEQRDSAMYRCASSYGTDSNQPQHFGDGTRLSIL.

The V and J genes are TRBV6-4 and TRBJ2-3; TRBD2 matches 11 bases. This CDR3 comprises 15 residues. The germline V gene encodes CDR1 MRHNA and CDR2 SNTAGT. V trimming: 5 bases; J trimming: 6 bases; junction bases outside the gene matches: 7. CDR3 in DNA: TGTGCCAGCAGTACAACTAGCGGGAGTGAGGATACGCAGTATTTT. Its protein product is CASSTTSGSEDTQYF.

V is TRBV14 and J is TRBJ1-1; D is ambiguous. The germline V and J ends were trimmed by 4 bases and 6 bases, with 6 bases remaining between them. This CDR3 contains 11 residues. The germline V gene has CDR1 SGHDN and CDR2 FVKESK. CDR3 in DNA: TGTGCCAGCAGCCCCAACTCTGAAGCTTTCTTT. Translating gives CASSPNSEAFF.

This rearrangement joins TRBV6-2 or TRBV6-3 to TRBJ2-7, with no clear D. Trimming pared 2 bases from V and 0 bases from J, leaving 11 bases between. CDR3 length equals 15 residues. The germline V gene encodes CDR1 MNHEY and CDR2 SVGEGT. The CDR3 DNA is TGTGCCAGCAGTTACCGGCAGGTCCACTCCTACGAGCAGTACTTC. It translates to CASSYRQVHSYEQYF.

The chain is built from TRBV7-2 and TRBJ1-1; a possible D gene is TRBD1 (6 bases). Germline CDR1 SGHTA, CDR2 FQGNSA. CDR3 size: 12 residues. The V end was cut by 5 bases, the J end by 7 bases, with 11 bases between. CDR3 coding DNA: TGTGCCAGCAGCCCATGGACAGATGAAGCTTTCTTT. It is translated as CASSPWTDEAFF.

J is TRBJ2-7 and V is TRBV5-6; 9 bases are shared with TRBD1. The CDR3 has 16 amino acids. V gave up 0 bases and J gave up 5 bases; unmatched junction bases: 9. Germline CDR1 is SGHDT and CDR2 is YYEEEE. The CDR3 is CASSLVFGTGQNEQYF. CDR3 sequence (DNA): TGTGCCAGCAGCTTGGTGTTCGGGACAGGGCAAAACGAGCAGTACTTC. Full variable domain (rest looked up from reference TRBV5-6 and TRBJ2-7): DAGVTQSPTHLIKTRGQQVTLRCSPKSGHDTVSWYQQALGQGPQFIFQYYEEEERQRGNFPDRFSGHQFPNYSSELNVNALLLGDSALYLCASSLVFGTGQNEQYFGPGTRLTVT.